Only a few counts were recorded for the clone carrying this T cell receptor beta chain. Its cognate antigen is unknown. The V and J ends lost 9 bases and 5 bases respectively, with 15 bases between them. This CDR3 has 13 amino acids. Germline V lookup: CDR1 KGHDR, CDR2 SFDVKD. This sample is part of a study of identical twins. Study outcomes and limitations: Fewer insertions marked abundant cord blood beta clonotypes; young adult naive trended weakly, memory not at all.

A single record per CDR3 protein comes from TCRdb applying MiXCR to the 5' RACE reads. The table lists 690,000 or so distinct CDR3 sequences, over 8.5% of them singletons. These data are also associated with another study on yellow fever vaccine responses in identical twins. That investigation notes: Twins showed a vaccine T cell response that reportedly seemed partly convergent, partly personalized.

The sample consisted of PBMCs. The genes are TRBV24-1 and TRBJ2-5; a possible D gene is TRBD2 (6 bases). The TCR originated in a woman aged 18-29 years in good health. The CDR3 spells CATAPSDEETQYF. DNA of the CDR3: TGTGCCACCGCCCCTAGCGACGAGGAGACCCAGTACTTC.